This T cell receptor beta chain was sequenced for a study of blood T cell repertoires in COVID-19. Whole-study context: Samples of COVID-19 (acute and convalescent) were obtained from the United States, Italy and Spain.

TCRdb's copy holds only in-frame clones and misses some; the assay was immunoSEQ multiplex PCR. The sample has about 150,000 clones; under 90% are singletons. After removal of 3 bases from V and 3 bases from J, the junction contained 4 bases not matched to a gene. Germline loops: CDR1 SGHTS, CDR2 YDEGEE. This CDR3 spans 14 amino acids. This chain uses TRBV5-8 with TRBJ1-1; 8 bases are shared with TRBD1. Sequencing was performed on peripheral blood. This receptor was identified in a man in his sixties with acute or convalescent COVID-19. CDR3 amino acids: CASSSWTGYTEAFF. CDR3 in DNA: TGTGCCAGCAGCTCCTGGACAGGGTACACTGAAGCTTTCTTT.